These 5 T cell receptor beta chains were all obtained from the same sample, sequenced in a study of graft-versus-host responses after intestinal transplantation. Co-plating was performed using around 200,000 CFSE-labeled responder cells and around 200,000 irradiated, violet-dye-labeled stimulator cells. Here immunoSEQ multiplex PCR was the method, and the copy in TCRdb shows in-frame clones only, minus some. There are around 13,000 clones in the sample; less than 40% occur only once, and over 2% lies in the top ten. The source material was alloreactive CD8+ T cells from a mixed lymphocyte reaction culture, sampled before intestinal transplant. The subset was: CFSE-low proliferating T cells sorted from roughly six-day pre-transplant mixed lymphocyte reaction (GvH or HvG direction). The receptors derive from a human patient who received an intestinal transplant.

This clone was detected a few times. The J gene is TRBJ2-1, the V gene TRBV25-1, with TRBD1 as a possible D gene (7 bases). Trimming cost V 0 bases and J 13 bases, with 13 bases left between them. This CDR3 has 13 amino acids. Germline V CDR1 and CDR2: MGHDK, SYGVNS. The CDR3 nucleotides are TGTGCCAGCAGTGAATACTGGGGGGACAGACAGTTCTTC. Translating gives CASSEYWGDRQFF.

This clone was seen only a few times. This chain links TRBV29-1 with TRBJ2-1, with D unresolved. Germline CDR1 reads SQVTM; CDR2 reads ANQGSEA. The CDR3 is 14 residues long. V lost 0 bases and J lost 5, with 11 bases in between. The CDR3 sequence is CSVEDLSADNEQFF. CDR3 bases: TGCAGCGTTGAAGATCTTTCGGCCGACAATGAGCAGTTCTTC.

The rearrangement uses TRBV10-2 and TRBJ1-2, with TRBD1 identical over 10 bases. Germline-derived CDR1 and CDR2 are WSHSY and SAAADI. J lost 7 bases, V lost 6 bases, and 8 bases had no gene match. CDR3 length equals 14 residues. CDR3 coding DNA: TGCGCCAGCAGACAGACAGGGGGCGCTATTGGCTACACCTTC. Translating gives CASRQTGGAIGYTF.

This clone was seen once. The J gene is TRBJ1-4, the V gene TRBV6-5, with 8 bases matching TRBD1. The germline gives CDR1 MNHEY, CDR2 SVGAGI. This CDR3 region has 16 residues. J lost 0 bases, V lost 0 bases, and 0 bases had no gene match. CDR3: CASSYSQGATNEKLFF. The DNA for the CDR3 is TGTGCCAGCAGTTACTCACAGGGGGCAACTAATGAAAAACTGTTTTTT.

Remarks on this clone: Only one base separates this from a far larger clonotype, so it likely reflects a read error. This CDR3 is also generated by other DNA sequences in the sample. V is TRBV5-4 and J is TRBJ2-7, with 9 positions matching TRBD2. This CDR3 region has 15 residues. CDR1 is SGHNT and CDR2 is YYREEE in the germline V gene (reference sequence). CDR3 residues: CASSPTRGGSYEQYF. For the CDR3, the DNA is TGCGCCAGCAGCCCCACGCGGGGGGGCTCCTACGAGCAGTACTTC.